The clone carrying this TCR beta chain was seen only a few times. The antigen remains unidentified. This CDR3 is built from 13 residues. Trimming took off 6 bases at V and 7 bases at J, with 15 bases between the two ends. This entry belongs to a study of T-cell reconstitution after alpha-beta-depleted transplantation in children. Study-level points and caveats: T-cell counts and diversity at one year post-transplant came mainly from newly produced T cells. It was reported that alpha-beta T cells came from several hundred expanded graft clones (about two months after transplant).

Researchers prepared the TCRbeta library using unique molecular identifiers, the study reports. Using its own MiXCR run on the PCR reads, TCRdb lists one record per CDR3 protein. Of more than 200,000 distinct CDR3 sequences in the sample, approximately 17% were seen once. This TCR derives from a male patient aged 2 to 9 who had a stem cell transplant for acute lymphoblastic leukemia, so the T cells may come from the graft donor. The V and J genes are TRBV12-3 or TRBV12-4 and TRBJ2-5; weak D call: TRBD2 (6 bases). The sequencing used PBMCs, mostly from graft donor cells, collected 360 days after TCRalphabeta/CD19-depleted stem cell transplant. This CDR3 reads CASRVSSAATQYF. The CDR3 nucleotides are TGTGCCAGCAGGGTTTCTAGCGCGGCGACCCAGTACTTC.